The T cell receptor (beta chain) under discussion was sequenced for a study of cytomegalovirus exposure and HLA in healthy donors. This CDR3 contains 16 residues. Germline V lookup: CDR1 SGHDN, CDR2 FVKESK. V was trimmed by 3 bases and J by 0 bases, leaving 14 bases between them. As to this clone: What it binds is unknown.

Study conclusions and caveats: Several of the most significant clusters were apparently associated with common viral pathogens in a later analysis.

This PCR relied on a set of 60 Vbeta primers and 13 Jbeta primers. Here immunoSEQ multiplex PCR was the method, and the copy in TCRdb shows in-frame clones only, minus some. The profile covers around 150,000 clones, with around four fifths appearing a single time and more than 2% taken by the ten largest. Sequenced sample: PBMCs. This receptor was taken from a boy aged 2-9 years in good health and CMV-seronegative. This chain links TRBV14 with TRBJ1-2; weak D call: TRBD1 (5 bases). The CDR3 loop reads CASSQFVGPANYGYTF. In DNA, the CDR3 is TGTGCCAGCAGCCAGTTCGTGGGGCCAGCTAACTATGGCTACACCTTC.